This entry concerns a single T cell receptor beta chain. Its antigen is undetermined. The CDR3 sequence is 17 residues long. Germline lookup yields CDR1 KGHSH and CDR2 LQKENI. V was trimmed by 6 bases and J by 0 bases, leaving 19 bases between them. Original handling: The distant-metastasis classifier for papillary thyroid cancer was built from CDR3 differences across clinicopathological groups. Via MiXCR, TCRdb re-called the PCR reads. In this record, the V and J calls reflect TCRdb's handling and not the investigators' own analysis. The data show roughly 98,000 clones, around 14% seen once. These data come from a study of metastatic and nonmetastatic thyroid tumors. Study information: Repertoire comparisons spanned blood and tumor or nodule tissue from malignant and benign thyroid patients.

No patient received treatment before thyroid surgery. Points from the study as a whole: In blood and tumor, TCR beta diversity was reportedly significantly higher in malignant thyroid tumors than in benign nodules.

The source of this sequence is a female donor with papillary thyroid cancer or a benign thyroid nodule (not recorded which). Some clones in this sample may be carry-over from other donors' samples. The rearrangement joins TRBV18 to TRBJ2-3, with D possibly matching TRBD2 (6 bases). The source material was blood. The CDR3 loop reads CASSPPAGRTSTDTQYF. The CDR3 DNA is TGTGCCAGCTCTCCCCCTGCGGGGCGTACTAGCACAGATACGCAGTATTTT.